These T cell receptor beta chains were read from a single sample in a study of neoadjuvant anti-PD-1 for oral cavity cancer. Clones were sequenced by immunoSEQ multiplex PCR, and TCRdb holds only the in-frame ones, with some missing. The table has over 8,500 clones, about 68% seen once; the top ten hold 7.5% to 9%. The sample was tumor tissue, taken before nivolumab (anti-PD-1) treatment. The receptors shown here come from a person between 40 and 79 years old with oral cavity squamous cell carcinoma. Both conserved end residues are part of each CDR3. The order of the fields is J gene, clone size, V gene, D gene, CDR3 DNA, CDR3 protein. The D gene is left open where the match is weak. Clone size is shown for a subset of rows, as once, few, many or a class of expanded clone.

TRBJ2-3 . TRBV19 TRBD1 TGTGCCAGTAGTGCACAGGGGACAGATACGCAGTATTTT CASSAQGTDTQYF
TRBJ1-2 . TRBV4-1 . TGCGCCAGCAGCCAAGGGGGAAGCGGGGCCCTATCTGGCTACACCTTC CASSQGGSGALSGYTF
TRBJ1-4 once TRBV2 TRBD1 TGTGCCAGCAGGGCCGGGACAGCAACTAATGAAAAACTGTTTTTT CASRAGTATNEKLFF
TRBJ2-1 few TRBV29-1 TRBD2 TGCAGCGAGAGCGGGGGGGCGAGTAATGAGCAGTTCTTC CSESGGASNEQFF
TRBJ2-7 . TRBV28 TRBD1 TGTGCCAGCAGTACGCGGACAGGGTTCTTCGAGCAGTACTTC CASSTRTGFFEQYF
TRBJ2-1 . TRBV6-5 TRBD1 TGTGCCAGCAGTTACCGGGACAGGGGAGGGAATGAGCAGTTCTTC CASSYRDRGGNEQFF
TRBJ2-7 few TRBV5-1 . TGCGCCAGCAGCGAGGGGAGCTCCTACGAGCAGTACTTC CASSEGSSYEQYF
TRBJ1-1 . TRBV7-9 . TGTGCCAGCAGCGCAGTTCGCACTGAAGCTTTCTTT CASSAVRTEAFF
TRBJ1-1 . TRBV30 . TGTGCCTGGAAGCGCGCGAACACTGAAGCTTTCTTT CAWKRANTEAFF
TRBJ1-1 . TRBV11-2 . TGTGCCAGCAGCTCGCCCCTGGGACGGCTGAACACTGAAGCTTTCTTT CASSSPLGRLNTEAFF
TRBJ1-4 . TRBV5-1 . TGCGCCAGCAGCTTGGAAGGGGGAAGTGAAAAACTGTTTTTT CASSLEGGSEKLFF
TRBJ2-2 . TRBV6-6 TRBD1 TGTGCCAGCAGTTACCCAGGGGGCCCGAACACCGGGGAGCTGTTTTTT CASSYPGGPNTGELFF
TRBJ1-5 . TRBV28 . TGTGCCAGCAGCCCCGACAGCAATCAGCCCCAGCATTTT CASSPDSNQPQHF
TRBJ1-1 . TRBV10-2 TRBD1 TGCGCCAGCAGTGACAGGGGGCTCCGGAACACTGAAGCTTTCTTT CASSDRGLRNTEAFF
TRBJ2-5 once TRBV7-2 TRBD2 TGTGCCAGCAGCTCCTCTAGCGGGGTGTCCGAGACCCAGTACTTC CASSSSSGVSETQYF
TRBJ2-5 . TRBV19 . TGTGCCAGTAGTTCCGGGGTCCAAGAGACCCAGTACTTC CASSSGVQETQYF
TRBJ2-5 . TRBV5-1 TRBD2 TGCGCCAGCAGCCCATCATCTAGCGGGAGTGGGGAGACCCAGTACTTC CASSPSSSGSGETQYF
TRBJ1-5 few TRBV5-5 . TGTGCCAGCAGCTTCTGGGGTACCAAAGGGAGCAATCAGCCCCAGCATTTT CASSFWGTKGSNQPQHF
TRBJ2-4 . TRBV19 . TGTGCCAGTAGTATGAGGGGGGTGAACATTCAGTACTTC CASSMRGVNIQYF
TRBJ2-2 few TRBV30 TRBD1 TGTGCCTGGAGTCCCCGGGACAGGGACACCGGGGAGCTGTTTTTT CAWSPRDRDTGELFF
TRBJ2-1 once TRBV6-6 TRBD2 TGTGCCACCACACTAGCGGGGGATTACAATGAGCAGTTCTTC CATTLAGDYNEQFF
TRBJ2-7 . TRBV18 . TGTGCCAGCTCACCACCGTATCAAGGACACAACTACGAGCAGTACTTC CASSPPYQGHNYEQYF
TRBJ2-7 . TRBV11-2 . TGTGCCAGCAGCTTAGATCGGGCAGGGGTTAGCGAGCAGTACTTC CASSLDRAGVSEQYF
TRBJ1-5 few TRBV29-1 . TGCAGCGTTAGGGAGAATAGCAATCAGCCCCAGCATTTT CSVRENSNQPQHF
TRBJ2-2 . TRBV2 . TGTGCCAGCAGTGAAGAAATAAGCGCGAACACCGGGGAGCTGTTTTTT CASSEEISANTGELFF
TRBJ1-6 . TRBV10-3 TRBD1 TGTGCCACCGGGACAGGGGGTTCACCCCTCCACTTT CATGTGGSPLHF
TRBJ2-2 . TRBV4-1 TRBD2 TGCGCCCGCAGCCAAGGGAGGAGACAGCGGGGGGGAGACGGGGAGCTGTTTTTT CARSQGRRQRGGDGELFF
TRBJ1-2 . TRBV27 TRBD1 TGTGCCAGCAGTTCAACCGGGACAGGGGGTGGCTACACCTTC CASSSTGTGGGYTF
TRBJ2-7 . TRBV29-1 . TGCAGCGCAAATGGGCGACGTCCCCTCGAGCAGTACTTC CSANGRRPLEQYF
TRBJ1-6 few TRBV30 . TGTGCCTGGAGTACAACGCTTGACCCCAGGGGTAGCGCACCCCTCCACTTT CAWSTTLDPRGSAPLHF
TRBJ1-6 . TRBV5-1 . TGCGCCAGCAGCTTGTTGGGGGCTTCGAAATCACCCCTCCACTTT CASSLLGASKSPLHF
TRBJ1-4 . TRBV11-2 . TGTGCCAGCGCCGGTCTGAGGGCGGGGGAAAAACTGTTTTTT CASAGLRAGEKLFF
TRBJ2-3 . TRBV11-3 . TGTGCCAGCAGCTTGGACCCAAACACAGATACGCAGTATTTT CASSLDPNTDTQYF
TRBJ1-1 . TRBV2 . TGTGCCAGCAGTAACAGGTTGGACACTGAAGCTTTCTTT CASSNRLDTEAFF
TRBJ1-1 . TRBV12-5 TRBD1 TGTGCTAGTGGCCCAACAGGGGGCACGATGAGCACTGAAGCTTTCTTT CASGPTGGTMSTEAFF
TRBJ2-6 . TRBV4-1 . TGCGCCAGCAGCCAAGGACAGGCCCACTCTGGGGCCAACGTCCTGACTTTC CASSQGQAHSGANVLTF
TRBJ1-4 . TRBV7-9 . TGTGCCCTAAGTGGGACGCTAGAAAAACTGTTTTTT CALSGTLEKLFF
TRBJ1-1 . TRBV18 . TGTGCCAGCTCACGACTAGACAGGAACACTGAAGCTTTCTTT CASSRLDRNTEAFF
TRBJ1-5 few TRBV11-1 . TGTGCCAGTGAAGAGCCCCCCCAAAACTATCAGCCCCAGCATTTT CASEEPPQNYQPQHF
TRBJ2-5 . TRBV10-1 TRBD1 TGCGCCAGCAGTGATGGCAGGGGGCTGCAAGAGACCCAGTACTTC CASSDGRGLQETQYF
TRBJ2-1 . TRBV2 . TGTGCCAGCAGTGAAGGCGGGATCCCAATTCATGAGCAGTTCTTC CASSEGGIPIHEQFF
TRBJ2-3 few TRBV27 . TGTGCCAGCAGTGCGACCGTGAATGCGCAGTATTTT CASSATVNAQYF
TRBJ1-5 . TRBV19 . TGTGCCAGTAGTATAGGGCTATGGAGCAATCAGCCCCAGCATTTT CASSIGLWSNQPQHF
TRBJ2-7 . TRBV5-1 . TGCGCCAGCAGCTTGGATCGTCGGGGTCCCTACGAGCAGTACTTC CASSLDRRGPYEQYF
TRBJ1-6 once TRBV5-5 . TGTGCCAGCAGCTTGCCAGGGAGCTCCTATAATTCACCCCTCCACTTT CASSLPGSSYNSPLHF
TRBJ1-5 few TRBV7-2 . TGTGCCAGCAGCCCTTATCATAGCAATCAGCCCCAGCATTTT CASSPYHSNQPQHF